These 27 T cell receptor beta chains came from one sample sequenced in a study of blood T cell repertoires in COVID-19. TCRdb's copy holds only in-frame clones and misses some; the assay was immunoSEQ multiplex PCR. The repertoire includes about 190,000 clones, 84% of them detected once, and approximately 19% sits in the top ten. The sample consisted of peripheral blood. The receptors shown here come from a human donor in a cohort sampled during active COVID-19.

CDR3 nucleotides: TGCGCCAGCAGCTTACGGACAGACAATGAGCAGTTCTTC. The encoded protein is CASSLRTDNEQFF. The V and J genes are TRBV5-1 and TRBJ2-1, with D possibly TRBD1 on 6 matching bases. This CDR3 region has 13 residues. Germline V lookup: CDR1 SGHRS, CDR2 YFSETQ. V was cut by 2 bases and J by 5 bases, with 8 bases left in between.

The chain links TRBV2 to TRBJ1-6; TRBD1 matches at 8 bases. The CDR3 spans 17 residues. The germline gives CDR1 SNHLY, CDR2 FYNNEI. Trimming took 6 bases from V and 7 from J; bases not matched to a gene: 14. This CDR3 is CASSRGQAARQNSPLHF. The CDR3 nucleotides read TGTGCCAGCAGCAGGGGACAGGCCGCACGACAGAATTCACCCCTCCACTTT.

The chain has TRBV6-5 and TRBJ2-5; 7 bases align to TRBD1. CDR3 length: 13 residues. The V segment lost 5 bases and the J segment 4 bases; nucleotides outside the gene matches: 4. The germline V gene has CDR1 MNHEY and CDR2 SVGAGI. The CDR3 sequence is CASSRNRGETQYF. Here the CDR3 DNA reads TGTGCCAGCAGTCGAAACAGGGGAGAGACCCAGTACTTC.

The chain recombines TRBV7-9 with TRBJ1-1; D is perhaps TRBD1 (6 bases). With 4 bases removed from V and 1 base from J, the gap between germline ends came to 7 bases. CDR1 is SEHNR and CDR2 is FQNEAQ in the germline V gene (reference sequence). CDR3 size: 13 residues. The CDR3 sequence: CASSSTGNTEAFF. CDR3 in DNA: TGTGCCAGCAGCTCGACAGGGAACACTGAAGCTTTCTTT.

In its sample, this clone was seen once. V usage is TRBV19 and J usage is TRBJ2-3; a weak D match, TRBD1 (5 bases). Deletions cut 3 bases from V and 3 bases from J, with 13 bases between. CDR1 LNHDA and CDR2 SQIVND come from the germline V gene (reference sequence). The CDR3 totals 15 residues. DNA for the CDR3: TGTGCCAGTAGTATGCAGGGTACTCGGACAGATACGCAGTATTTT. Translation: CASSMQGTRTDTQYF.

This clone has just a few counts. The chain employs TRBV29-1 and TRBJ1-1; 7 bases align to TRBD1. Germline CDR1 and CDR2: SQVTM and ANQGSEA. This CDR3 is 15 amino acids long. V trimming: 7 bases; J trimming: 1 base; junction bases outside the gene matches: 12. The CDR3 DNA follows: TGCAGCGCTGAGGGGTCTACAGGGGCGAACACTGAAGCTTTCTTT. It is translated as CSAEGSTGANTEAFF.

The CDR3 is CASSSVSRSDEQFF. In DNA form, the CDR3 reads TGTGCCAGCAGCTCCGTTAGCCGATCGGATGAGCAGTTCTTC. The rearrangement uses TRBV5-4 and TRBJ2-1, with no clear D. The ends were cut back, 3 bases at V and 8 bases at J, with 15 bases in the middle. There are 14 residues in the CDR3. Per germline, CDR1 SGHNT and CDR2 YYREEE (reference sequence).

This sequence joins TRBV5-6 and TRBJ1-6; D not certain. Germline CDR1 reads SGHDT; CDR2 reads YYEEEE. CDR3 length: 15 amino acids. Trimming left V 6 bases short and J 7 bases short, with 17 bases between. For the CDR3, the DNA is TGTGCCAGCACCCACCACAGAGTTGAAAATTCACCCCTCCACTTT. It translates to CASTHHRVENSPLHF. Supplemented by reference TRBV5-6 and TRBJ1-6, the full variable domain reads DAGVTQSPTHLIKTRGQQVTLRCSPKSGHDTVSWYQQALGQGPQFIFQYYEEEERQRGNFPDRFSGHQFPNYSSELNVNALLLGDSALYLCASTHHRVENSPLHFGNGTRLTVT.

This rearrangement joins TRBV7-2 to TRBJ1-5; the match to TRBD1 covers 7 bases. V shed 5 bases, J shed 0 bases, and the junction held 13 bases outside the gene matches. This CDR3 is 18 amino acids long. CDR1 SGHTA and CDR2 FQGNSA come from the germline V gene. CDR3 nucleotides: TGTGCCAGCAGCGACCGGACAGGCCGCCCTTATAGCAATCAGCCCCAGCATTTT. It specifies CASSDRTGRPYSNQPQHF. The full variable domain, with the rest looked up from reference TRBV7-2 and TRBJ1-5, is GAGVSQSPSNKVTEKGKDVELRCDPISGHTALYWYRQSLGQGLEFLIYFQGNSAPDKSGLPSDRFSAERTGGSVSTLTIQRTQQEDSAVYLCASSDRTGRPYSNQPQHFGDGTRLSIL.

The chain is built from TRBV6-2 or TRBV6-3 and TRBJ2-5; a possible D gene is TRBD1 (6 bases). V lost 6 bases and J 3 bases, leaving 11 bases between the germline ends. The CDR3 loop spans 13 amino acids. Germline assignment: CDR1 MNHEY and CDR2 SVGEGT. The DNA for the CDR3 is TGTGCCAGCAGCCGGGACACCGAAGAGACCCAGTACTTC. Its translation is CASSRDTEETQYF.

The gene calls are TRBV7-2 and TRBJ2-7; D is unclear. The CDR3 extends over 14 amino acids. CDR1 SGHTA and CDR2 FQGNSA come from the germline V gene. V was cut by 7 bases and J by 0 bases, with 13 bases left in between. The DNA of the CDR3 is TGTGCCAGCAAATACCAACCGAGCTCCTACGAGCAGTACGTC. This encodes CASKYQPSSYEQYV.

V and J are TRBV19 and TRBJ1-2; weak D call: TRBD1 (5 bases). Germline V gene lookup returns CDR1 LNHDA and CDR2 SQIVND (reference sequence). The CDR3 consists of 13 residues. V dropped 7 bases and J dropped 7 bases, with 16 bases sitting between them. CDR3: CASTPQGLFGYTF. In DNA, the CDR3 is TGTGCCAGTACCCCTCAGGGACTATTTGGCTACACCTTC. Looking up the rest from reference TRBV19 and TRBJ1-2 gives the full variable domain: DGGITQSPKYLFRKEGQNVTLSCEQNLNHDAMYWYRQDPGQGLRLIYYSQIVNDFQKGDIAEGYSVSREKKESFPLTVTSAQKNPTAFYLCASTPQGLFGYTFGSGTRLTVV.

This chain links TRBV20-1 with TRBJ2-2, with 10 bases fitting TRBD2. Looked up from germline, CDR1 is DFQATT and CDR2 is SNEGSKA (reference sequence). The V segment lost 3 bases and the J segment 0 bases; nucleotides outside the gene matches: 4. This CDR3 contains 16 residues. The CDR3: CSASLAGVSNTGELFF. Written as DNA, the CDR3 is TGCAGTGCTAGTCTAGCGGGGGTTTCGAACACCGGGGAGCTGTTTTTT.

The chain has TRBV24-1 and TRBJ2-2; a weak D match, TRBD1 (5 bases). Germline-derived CDR1 and CDR2 are KGHDR and SFDVKD. V lost 2 bases and J 6 bases, leaving 12 bases between the germline ends. The CDR3 length is 15 residues. The CDR3 sequence is CATSDSRVEAGELFF. The CDR3 DNA sequence: TGTGCCACCAGTGATTCCAGGGTTGAGGCCGGGGAGCTGTTTTTT.

This chain connects TRBV20-1 to TRBJ1-2; D is perhaps TRBD1 (5 bases). Germline V CDR1 and CDR2: DFQATT, SNEGSKA (reference sequence). The CDR3 contains 11 residues. V was trimmed by 5 bases and J by 8 bases, leaving 12 bases between them. Here the CDR3 DNA reads TGCAGTGCTCCCCGACAGATCGGCTACACCTTC. Its protein is CSAPRQIGYTF.

V gene TRBV4-1 combines with J gene TRBJ2-2; 7 bases map to TRBD1. This CDR3 has 18 residues. V dropped 1 base and J dropped 0; count of bases not matched to a gene: 8. Germline V CDR1 and CDR2: MGHRA, YSYEKL. CDR3: CASSQVGTATANTGELFF. The CDR3 nucleotides read TGCGCCAGCAGCCAAGTGGGGACAGCTACCGCGAACACCGGGGAGCTGTTTTTT.

The V call is TRBV19, the J call TRBJ1-1; D is possibly TRBD1 (6 bases). Germline lookup yields CDR1 LNHDA and CDR2 SQIVND (reference sequence). This CDR3 is built from 13 residues. V was trimmed by 8 bases and J by 1 base, leaving 11 bases between them. DNA of the CDR3: TGTGCCAGTGGAAGGACAGCGAACACTGAAGCTTTCTTT. Protein product: CASGRTANTEAFF.

The chain links TRBV28 to TRBJ1-1; D not resolved. The CDR3 runs to 12 residues. Germline lookup yields CDR1 MDHEN and CDR2 SYDVKM. The V gene lost 10 bases and the J gene lost 8 bases, with 17 bases spanning the gap. The CDR3: CATTYVRTEAFF. Written as DNA, the CDR3 is TGTGCCACCACCTACGTCCGAACCGAAGCTTTCTTT.

The V call is TRBV3-1 (or the pseudogene TRBV3-2), the J call TRBJ1-1; 7 nucleotides match TRBD1. The V gene's germline CDR1 is LGHDT and CDR2 YNNKEL (reference sequence). With V trimmed by 1 base and J by 3 bases, 5 bases remained unmatched. This CDR3 is 15 amino acids long. CDR3 bases: TGTGCCAGCAGCCAAGGAGACAGGGCTCACACTGAAGCTTTCTTT. Protein: CASSQGDRAHTEAFF.

This chain uses TRBV5-1 with TRBJ2-6; D is undetermined. V was shortened by 4 bases and J by 3 bases, with 5 bases between the two germline ends. Germline assignment: CDR1 SGHRS and CDR2 YFSETQ. The CDR3 is made up of 13 amino acids. CDR3 amino acids: CASSNGGANVLTF. In DNA form, the CDR3 reads TGCGCCAGCAGCAACGGTGGGGCCAACGTCCTGACTTTC.

The count of this clone is one. This chain uses TRBV3-1 (or the pseudogene TRBV3-2) with TRBJ2-5; D gene uncertain. Trimming stripped 1 base from V and 3 bases from J, with 9 bases between. The CDR3 covers 14 residues. From germline, CDR1 is LGHDT and CDR2 YNNKEL (reference sequence). The CDR3 DNA reads TGTGCCAGCAGCCAAGGAGGCGGAAAAGAGACCCAGTACTTC. Translation: CASSQGGGKETQYF.

The chain combines TRBV6-5 with TRBJ1-1, with D possibly TRBD1 on 6 matching bases. Germline assignment: CDR1 MNHEY and CDR2 SVGAGI. This CDR3 is built from 11 residues. The V end lost 8 bases, the J end lost 5 bases, and 9 bases lay between the germline ends. The CDR3 sequence: CASRTVTEAFF. For the CDR3, the DNA is TGTGCCAGCCGGACAGTTACTGAAGCTTTCTTT.

The genes are TRBV30 and TRBJ2-3, with 7 nucleotides matching TRBD1. With 2 bases clipped from V and 1 base from J, the junction kept 6 bases outside the gene matches. Looked up from germline, CDR1 is GTSNPN and CDR2 is SVGIG (reference sequence). The CDR3 runs 15 residues. CDR3: CAWSRYRGGTDTQYF. CDR3 in DNA: TGTGCCTGGAGTAGATACAGGGGAGGCACAGATACGCAGTATTTT.

The chain has TRBV5-1 and TRBJ2-5; 7 bases fit TRBD1. Germline V gene data show CDR1 as SGHRS and CDR2 as YFSETQ. Losses at the gene ends were 4 bases for V and 5 bases for J; bases not matched to a gene: 8. This CDR3 is 14 amino acids long. CDR3 nucleotide sequence: TGCGCCAGCAGCCTAATGACAGGGTCGGAGACCCAGTACTTC. Translating gives CASSLMTGSETQYF.

V usage is TRBV19 and J usage is TRBJ1-2, with 7 bases aligning to TRBD1. Germline loops: CDR1 LNHDA, CDR2 SQIVND (reference sequence). J gave up 4 bases and V 10 bases, and 9 bases lay outside the gene matches. There are 13 residues in the CDR3. CDR3 nucleotide sequence: TGTGCCACTACCGGGACAGAAGCCTATGGCTACACCTTC. This translates into CATTGTEAYGYTF.

The chain carries TRBV5-1 and TRBJ1-1; 7 positions match TRBD1. Germline V gene sequence: CDR1 SGHRS, CDR2 YFSETQ. V lost 0 bases, J lost 4 bases, and 21 bases stayed unmatched. This CDR3 region has 20 residues. CDR3 DNA: TGCGCCAGCAGCTTGGGGGCGACAGGGATGGTCAAGGCGGAAGGCACTGAAGCTTTCTTT. It encodes CASSLGATGMVKAEGTEAFF.

CDR3 in DNA: TGTGCCAGCAGCGTAGCCCCACAGCTTAACTATGGCTACACCTTC. Translating it yields CASSVAPQLNYGYTF. This rearrangement joins TRBV9 to TRBJ1-2; no clear D. The germline gives CDR1 SGDLS, CDR2 YYNGEE. This CDR3 contains 15 residues. Trimming removed 0 bases at V and 1 base at J, with 10 bases between.